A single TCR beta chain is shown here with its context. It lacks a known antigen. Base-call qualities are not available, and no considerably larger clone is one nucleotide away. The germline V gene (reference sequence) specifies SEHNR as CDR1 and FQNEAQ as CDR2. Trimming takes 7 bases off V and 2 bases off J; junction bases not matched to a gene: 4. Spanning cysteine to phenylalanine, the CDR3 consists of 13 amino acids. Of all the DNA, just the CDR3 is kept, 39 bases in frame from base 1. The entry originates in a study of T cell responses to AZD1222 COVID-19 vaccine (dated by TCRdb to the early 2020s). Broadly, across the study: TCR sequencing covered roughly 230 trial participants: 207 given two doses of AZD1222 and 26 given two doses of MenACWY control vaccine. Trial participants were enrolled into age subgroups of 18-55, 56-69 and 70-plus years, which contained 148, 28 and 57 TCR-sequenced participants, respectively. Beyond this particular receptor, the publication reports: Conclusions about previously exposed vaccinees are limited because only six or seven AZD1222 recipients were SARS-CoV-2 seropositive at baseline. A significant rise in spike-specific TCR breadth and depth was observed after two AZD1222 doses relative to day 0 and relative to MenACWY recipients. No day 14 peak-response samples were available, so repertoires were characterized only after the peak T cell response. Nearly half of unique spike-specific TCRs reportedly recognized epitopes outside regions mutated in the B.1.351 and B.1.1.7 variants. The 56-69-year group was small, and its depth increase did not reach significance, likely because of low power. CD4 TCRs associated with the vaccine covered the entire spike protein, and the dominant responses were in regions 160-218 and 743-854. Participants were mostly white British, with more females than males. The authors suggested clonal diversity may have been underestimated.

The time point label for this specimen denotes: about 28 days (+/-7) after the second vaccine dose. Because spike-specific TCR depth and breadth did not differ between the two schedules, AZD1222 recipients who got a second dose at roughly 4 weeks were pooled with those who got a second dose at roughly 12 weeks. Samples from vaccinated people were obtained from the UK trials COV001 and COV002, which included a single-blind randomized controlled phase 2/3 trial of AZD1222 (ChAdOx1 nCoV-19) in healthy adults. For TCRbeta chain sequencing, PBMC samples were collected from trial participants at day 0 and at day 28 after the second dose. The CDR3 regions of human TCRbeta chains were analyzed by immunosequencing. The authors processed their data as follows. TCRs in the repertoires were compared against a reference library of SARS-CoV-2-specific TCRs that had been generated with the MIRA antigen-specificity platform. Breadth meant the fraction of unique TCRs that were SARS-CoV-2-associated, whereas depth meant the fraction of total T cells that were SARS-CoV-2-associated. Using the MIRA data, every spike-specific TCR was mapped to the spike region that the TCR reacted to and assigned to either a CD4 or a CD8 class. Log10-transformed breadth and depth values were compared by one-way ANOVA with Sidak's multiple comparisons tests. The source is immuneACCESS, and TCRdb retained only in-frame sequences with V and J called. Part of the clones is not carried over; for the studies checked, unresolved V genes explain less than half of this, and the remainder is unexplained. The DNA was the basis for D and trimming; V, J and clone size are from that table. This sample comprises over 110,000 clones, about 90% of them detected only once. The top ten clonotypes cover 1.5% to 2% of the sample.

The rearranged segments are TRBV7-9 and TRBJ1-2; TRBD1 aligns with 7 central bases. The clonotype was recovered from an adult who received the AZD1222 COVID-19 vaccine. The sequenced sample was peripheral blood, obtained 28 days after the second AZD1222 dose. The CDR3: CASIRDSNYGYTF. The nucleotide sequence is TGTGCCAGCATAAGGGACAGCAACTATGGCTACACCTTC.